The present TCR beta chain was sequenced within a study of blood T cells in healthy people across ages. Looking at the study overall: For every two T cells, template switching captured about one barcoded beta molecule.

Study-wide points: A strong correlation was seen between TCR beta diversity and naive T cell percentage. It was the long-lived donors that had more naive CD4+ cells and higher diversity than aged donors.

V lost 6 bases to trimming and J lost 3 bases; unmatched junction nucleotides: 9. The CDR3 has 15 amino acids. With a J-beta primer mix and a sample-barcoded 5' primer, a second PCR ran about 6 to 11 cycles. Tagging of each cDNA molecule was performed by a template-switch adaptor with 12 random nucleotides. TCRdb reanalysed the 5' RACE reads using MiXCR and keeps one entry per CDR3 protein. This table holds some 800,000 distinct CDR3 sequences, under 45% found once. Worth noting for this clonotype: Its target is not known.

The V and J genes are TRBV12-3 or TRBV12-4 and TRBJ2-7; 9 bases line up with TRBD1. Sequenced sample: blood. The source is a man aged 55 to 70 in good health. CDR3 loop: CASSTNRGHGYEQYF. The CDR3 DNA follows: TGTGCCAGCAGCACGAACAGGGGGCACGGCTACGAGCAGTACTTC.